The source of this TCR beta chain is a study of blood T cell repertoires in COVID-19. Study in general: Acute and convalescent COVID-19 samples came from the United States, Italy and Spain. PBMCs, B-cell-depleted T cells, or T cells were the source of the cDNA or gDNA that made up the material.

Participants came from some 26 US areas, aged about 18 to 100 years. Participant-given clinical history determined each cohort assignment. Sequencing used immunoSEQ multiplex PCR; TCRdb keeps in-frame clones, though not all of them. Among approximately 250,000 clones listed, 84% were seen once. Germline values: CDR1 SNHLY, CDR2 FYNNEI. Trimming cost V 7 bases and J 4 bases; bases outside gene matches: 6. The CDR3 sequence is 13 residues long. The sequenced material came from PBMCs or T cells enriched from blood (not recorded which). This TCR was recovered from a young man with acute COVID-19. The V and J genes are TRBV2 and TRBJ1-2, with 7 bases matching TRBD1. The DNA for the CDR3 is TGTGCCAGCACCGACAGGGAATTCTATGGCTACACCTTC. Its translation: CASTDREFYGYTF.